The table lists the clone carrying this T cell receptor beta chain with a few counts. As yet, its antigen is unknown. Time point reported: persistent/refractory GD, antithyroid drugs over 5 years with positive TRAb. PBMC RNA served as the TCR library source. Patients met American Thyroid Association criteria for Graves' disease. Patients all came to the study from an endocrinology department in Xi'an, China. These data originate in a study of regulatory T cells in long-lasting Graves disease. Study conclusions and caveats: Favored usage of TRBV28, TRBJ1-2 and TRBJ2-5 was recorded in persistent disease.

This CDR3 region has 18 residues. The ends lost 2 bases at V and 0 bases at J; junction bases unmatched: 12. Germline values: CDR1 DFQATT, CDR2 SNEGSKA (reference sequence). Construction of TCR beta libraries relied on iRepertoire HTBI primers and on Arm-PCR targeting CDR3 regions. Per the study methods: Gene usage covered approximately 60 TRBV and 13 to 15 TRBJ segments. TCRdb re-called the multiplex PCR reads with MiXCR, one entry per CDR3 protein. These V and J calls derive from TCRdb rather than the authors' analysis. The sample has a few hundred thousand distinct CDR3 sequences, about 20% seen once.

Sequenced material: peripheral blood mononuclear cells (PBMCs), taken when the disease was refractory, from a patient treated with antithyroid drugs. The chain links TRBV20-1 to TRBJ1-3; TRBD1 matches at 8 bases. The receptor comes from a female donor with Graves disease. DNA for the CDR3: TGCAGTGCTAGACTAGCGGACAGGGACCTCCTCTCTGGAAACACCATATATTTT. This sequence encodes CSARLADRDLLSGNTIYF.